This TCR beta chain stems from a study of control samples from healthy donors and cancer patients. Using immunoSEQ multiplex PCR, the repertoire was profiled, and TCRdb retains in-frame clones only, with some absent. In the table there are around 93,000 clones, 80% to 95% of which are singletons. The CDR3 loop spans 14 amino acids. CDR1 SGDLS and CDR2 YYNGEE come from the germline V gene. Trimming cost V 4 bases and J 2 bases; bases outside gene matches: 1. The clonotype was recovered from a human donor in good health. The donor label of this sample is uncertain. The J gene is TRBJ2-1, the V gene TRBV9; 9 bases fit TRBD2. Sequenced: blood. CDR3 protein: CASSPSGAYNEQFF. The CDR3 nucleotides are TGTGCCAGCAGCCCTAGCGGGGCCTACAATGAGCAGTTCTTC.